This T cell receptor beta chain was captured by sequencing in a study of T cell repertoires in cytomegalovirus infection. In TCRdb, the reads were re-called with MiXCR into one record per CDR3 protein. Of some 590,000 distinct CDR3 sequences in the sample, 35% to 50% were seen once. Germline values: CDR1 KGHSH, CDR2 LQKENI. The CDR3 has 15 amino acids. The V end lost 5 bases, the J end lost 2 bases, and 15 bases lay between the germline ends. In the case of this clonotype: Its cognate antigen is unknown.

The sequence derives from a human donor in good health (CMV status not recorded). Some clones in this sample may be carry-over from other donors' samples. V usage is TRBV18 and J usage is TRBJ2-5; tentatively, D is TRBD1 (6 bases). The material sequenced was cultured PBMCs, taken from culture after CMV antigen stimulation. DNA for the CDR3: TGTGCCAGCTCAAGATATAGGGGGACGCAAGAGACCCAGTACTTC. Amino acids: CASSRYRGTQETQYF.